One sample yielded the 9 T cell receptor beta chains listed below, sequenced in a study of CD8 T cells in Susac syndrome. Random hexamers were used to reverse transcribe the RNA input (about 0.5 to 1 ug). TCRdb analysed the immunoSEQ multiplex PCR reads with MiXCR anew, one entry per CDR3 protein. The sample comprises 200,000 or so distinct CDR3 sequences, approximately 96% of which are singletons, and approximately 0.098% rests with the top ten. Sequencing was done on a sample of CD4+ T cells from PBMCs. These receptors all come from a human donor with Susac syndrome.

This chain uses TRBV12-3 or TRBV12-4 with TRBJ2-5; 9 bases line up with TRBD1. V trimming: 5 bases; J trimming: 4 bases; junction bases outside the gene matches: 5. The CDR3 is 14 residues long. The CDR3 protein is CASSRRTGVETQYF. The CDR3 nucleotides are TGTGCCAGCAGTCGTCGGACAGGGGTAGAGACCCAGTACTTC.

This clonotype was observed a single time. This chain joins TRBV18 and TRBJ2-1; possibly TRBD1 for D (5 bases). Germline V gives CDR1 KGHSH, CDR2 LQKENI. This CDR3 contains 14 residues. V was clipped by 0 bases and J by 5 bases, with 8 bases between them. For the CDR3, the DNA is TGTGCCAGCTCACCACCGGCAGGGAACAATGAGCAGTTCTTC. Translated: CASSPPAGNNEQFF.

V gene TRBV9 combines with J gene TRBJ2-4; D not resolved. In germline, CDR1 is SGDLS, CDR2 YYNGEE. Between the trimmed V and J ends, which lost 0 bases and 7 bases, there was a span of 11 bases. The CDR3 length is 14 residues. CDR3 in amino acids: CASSVAVTSNIQYF. DNA for the CDR3: TGTGCCAGCAGCGTAGCAGTGACCTCGAACATTCAGTACTTC.

This rearrangement joins TRBV25-1 to TRBJ1-2; D ambiguous. Trimming stripped 1 base from V and 4 bases from J, with 10 bases between. CDR3 size: 14 residues. The germline V gene has CDR1 MGHDK and CDR2 SYGVNS. CDR3 DNA: TGTGCCAGCAGTGAATTTGGCGGGCTCTATGGCTACACCTTC. Its protein is CASSEFGGLYGYTF.

DNA for the CDR3: TGTGCCAGCATCCCAGGGGGGTCCTTCACCTACGAGCAGTACTTC. This codes for CASIPGGSFTYEQYF. The chain is built from TRBV6-2 or TRBV6-3 and TRBJ2-7, with D perhaps matching TRBD1 (7 bases). The CDR3 is made up of 15 amino acids. Trimming pared 7 bases from V and 2 bases from J, leaving 18 bases between. Germline V gene lookup returns CDR1 MNHEY and CDR2 SVGEGT.

The chain links TRBV27 to TRBJ2-6, with D unresolved. CDR1 and CDR2 (germline): MNHEY, SMNVEV (reference sequence). The CDR3 is made up of 15 amino acids. V shed 4 bases and J shed 0 bases, with 7 bases lying between them. As DNA, the CDR3 is TGTGCCAGCAGTTCCCCCAGCTCTGGGGCCAACGTCCTGACTTTC. This sequence encodes CASSSPSSGANVLTF. Full variable domain (rest looked up from reference TRBV27 and TRBJ2-6): EAQVTQNPRYLITVTGKKLTVTCSQNMNHEYMSWYRQDPGLGLRQIYYSMNVEVTDKGDVPEGYKVSRKEKRNFPLILESPSPNQTSLYFCASSSPSSGANVLTFGAGSRLTVL.

V and J are TRBV7-2 and TRBJ2-7; TRBD1 aligns across 7 bases. The CDR3 sequence is 15 residues long. V trimming: 2 bases; J trimming: 6 bases; junction bases outside the gene matches: 10. Germline V gene data show CDR1 as SGHTA and CDR2 as FQGNSA. The CDR3 region is CASSLRQGVPGEQYF. CDR3 bases: TGTGCCAGCAGCTTAAGGCAGGGGGTACCGGGCGAGCAGTACTTC.

V usage is TRBV20-1 and J usage is TRBJ2-6; 10 bases align to TRBD2. J was trimmed by 0 bases and V by 3 bases; bases with no gene match: 8. The CDR3 contains 18 residues. CDR1 is DFQATT, CDR2 SNEGSKA, per germline (reference sequence). The CDR3 DNA reads TGCAGTGCTAGTCGGATAGCGGGGGGCTACTCTGGGGCCAACGTCCTGACTTTC. This codes for CSASRIAGGYSGANVLTF.

In regard to this clonotype: The junction does not match germline at one end; this may be a read error. V and J are TRBV18 and TRBJ1-1; 7 nucleotides match TRBD1. Germline V CDR1 and CDR2: KGHSH, LQKENI. The CDR3 sequence is 14 residues long. The CDR3 DNA follows: TGTGCCAGCTCATCCTCGACAGGGAACACTGAAGTTTTCTTT. Protein product: CASSSSTGNTEVFF.